This T cell receptor beta chain is drawn from a study of breast tumors, draining lymph nodes, adjacent tissues. This clonotype was recorded many times. Its antigen is not identified. Points from the study as a whole: Tumor repertoires ranked between lymph nodes and nontumor tissue in diversity, with V and J gene preferences. That most tumor T cells come from lymph nodes remained unproven. Luminal-like breast cancer showed significantly greater tumor-nontumor repertoire similarity than basal-like breast cancer did. Data fit most tumor T cells coming from lymph node, expanding in tumor.

MiXCR, applied by TCRdb to the multiplex PCR reads, yields one record per CDR3 protein. Of around 130,000 distinct CDR3 sequences in the sample, 21% were seen once. V shed 3 bases and J 8 bases; nucleotides not matched to a gene: 15. CDR1 is KGHDR, CDR2 SFDVKD, per germline. The CDR3 consists of 17 residues. Axillary draining lymph nodes of breast cancer patients supplied the node samples. The gene calls are TRBV24-1 and TRBJ2-1; 7 bases map to TRBD2. Sequencing used axillary lymph node tissue. The TCR originated in a female donor with breast cancer. Some clones in this sample may be carry-over from other donors' samples. The CDR3 DNA is TGTGCCACCAGTGATACCCCCGGGAGGTCCCGGGTCTATGAGCAGTTCTTC. Translated: CATSDTPGRSRVYEQFF.